This T cell receptor beta chain was sequenced during a study of human T cells and chemical hapten exposure. This clonotype was seen only a few times. The library tagged individual cDNA molecules with unique molecular identifiers. TCRdb ran MiXCR on the reads and lists one entry per CDR3 protein. The sample carries about 120,000 distinct CDR3 sequences, more than 8.5% recorded once. This CDR3 comprises 10 residues. Trimming stripped 6 bases from V and 6 bases from J, with 5 bases between. The germline CDR1 and CDR2 sequences are MNHEY and SVGAGI. The total RNA was obtained from whole blood that was not fractionated.

This clonotype was obtained from a human donor in good health. Some clones in this sample may be carry-over from other donors' samples. The chain employs TRBV6-5 and TRBJ1-1; D not certain. The sample taken for sequencing was whole blood. The chain's CDR3 is CASRAPEAFF. CDR3 sequence (DNA): TGTGCCAGCAGGGCCCCTGAAGCTTTCTTT.